The subject of this entry is one T cell receptor beta chain. The antigen is not known. This sample was included in a study of STAT5B mutations in CD4+ large granular lymphocyte leukemia. Data came from immunoSEQ multiplex PCR; TCRdb stores just in-frame clones and leaves some out. The sample consists of around 30,000 clones, approximately 74% of them appearing once. Overall study findings and caveats: Patient CD4-sorted repertoires stayed more clonal than healthy ones after leukemic-clone removal. No patients shared main leukemic clonotypes, though 20% to 25% appeared at low frequency elsewhere.

The TCR was taken from a human donor in good health. What was sequenced was CD4+ T cells from blood buffy coats.

CDR3 DNA sequence: TGTGCCAGCAGCTTAGTGGATTCAGGGAACACCGGGGAGCTGTTTTTT. It yields the protein CASSLVDSGNTGELFF. The V gene is TRBV7-6, the J gene TRBJ2-2, with no clear D. Germline V lookup: CDR1 SGHVS, CDR2 FNYEAQ. The CDR3 is 16 residues long. The V gene lost 1 base and the J gene lost 1 base, with 10 bases spanning the gap.